The rows below give T cell receptor beta chains drawn from one sample of a study of T cell changes during pregnancy in multiple sclerosis. Clones were read by immunoSEQ multiplex PCR, and TCRdb kept only the in-frame ones, dropping some. Among about 64,000 clones listed, approximately 92% were seen once. Specimen: peripheral blood, collected in the second trimester of pregnancy. The receptors originated from a female donor with multiple sclerosis, enrolled in a pregnancy study. The CDR3 runs from the conserved cysteine through the conserved F or W. D genes are given only for firm matches.

TRBJ2-7 | . | TRBV28 | CASSSLGEQYF
TRBJ2-3 | . | TRBV18 | CASSPDTFMRADTQYF
TRBJ2-6 | . | TRBV11-2 | CASSQGSPGANVLTF
TRBJ1-5 | . | TRBV6-1 | CASSGAGQTQGNQPQHF
TRBJ1-1 | TRBD1 | TRBV15 | CATSRGRTGGTEAFF
TRBJ2-7 | TRBD2 | TRBV27 | CASSLRWREYEQYF
TRBJ1-4 | . | TRBV28 | CASSFFLSTNEKLFF
TRBJ1-4 | . | TRBV27 | CASKGSNEKLFF
TRBJ2-5 | . | TRBV23-1 | CASSLLWGPETQYF
TRBJ2-7 | TRBD1 | TRBV10-3 | CAITPDRDPLWDEQYF
TRBJ2-1 | . | TRBV7-9 | CASSLVLNEQFF
TRBJ2-7 | TRBD1 | TRBV18 | CASSPKDRAIYEQYF
TRBJ1-1 | TRBD1 | TRBV18 | CASSRGTGVNTEAFF
TRBJ1-5 | . | TRBV19 | CASSITTPSNQPQHF
TRBJ2-3 | TRBD2 | TRBV7-3 | CASSLRTSGLDTQYF
TRBJ2-2 | . | TRBV10-3 | CAIWPGRSEGGELFF
TRBJ2-3 | . | TRBV7-9 | CASSFQGADTQYF
TRBJ1-2 | . | TRBV28 | CASSPNYGYTF
TRBJ2-1 | TRBD2 | TRBV6-5 | CASSPPGLAVGKQFF
TRBJ2-1 | TRBD2 | TRBV7-3 | CASSSSGGTSGTNEQFF
TRBJ2-1 | TRBD2 | TRBV4-1 | CASSQAPGLAGLSSYNEQFF
TRBJ2-7 | . | TRBV4-1 | CASSQEGGASYEQYF